Sequencing of this T cell receptor (beta chain) was carried out in a study of regulatory T cells in long-lasting Graves disease. According to the study, TCR beta libraries were built with iRepertoire HTBI primers and CDR3-region Arm-PCR. TCRdb analysed the multiplex PCR reads with MiXCR anew, one entry per CDR3 protein. The sample carries 390,000 or so distinct CDR3 sequences, less than 30% recorded once. Study-wide findings and caveats: In persistent patients, shared public clonotypes (about 2,800) outnumbered those in new patients (about 1,000).

This clonotype was detected ten times or more. Its antigen remains unknown. The germline V gene encodes CDR1 SGHAT and CDR2 FQNNGV. The CDR3 contains 12 residues. Trimming pared 5 bases from V and 6 bases from J, leaving 7 bases between. The time point denotes: persistent/refractory GD, antithyroid drugs over 5 years with positive TRAb. The TCR library was prepared using RNA isolated from PBMCs. This sample comprised peripheral blood mononuclear cells (PBMCs), obtained when the disease was refractory, from a patient treated with antithyroid drugs. V usage is TRBV11-2 and J usage is TRBJ2-2; D uncertain. The receptor comes from a woman between 40 and 50 years old with Graves disease. The CDR3 DNA follows: TGTGCCAGCAGCCTGGGGTCCGGGGAGCTGTTTTTT. Residues: CASSLGSGELFF.